This T cell receptor beta chain was identified in a study of blood T cell repertoires in COVID-19. Study details: Acute and convalescent COVID-19 specimens originated in the United States, Italy and Spain.

This clone has only a few counts. Here immunoSEQ multiplex PCR was the method, and the copy in TCRdb shows in-frame clones only, minus some. The data hold 250,000 to 350,000 clones, with nearly 90% observed a single time. V was trimmed by 5 bases and J by 7 bases, leaving 9 bases between them. Germline V gene sequence: CDR1 SGHTA, CDR2 FQGTGA. The CDR3 runs 13 residues. The sequence came from a woman under 30 with acute COVID-19. The sequencing sample was made of PBMCs or T cells enriched from blood (not recorded which). The genes are TRBV7-3 and TRBJ1-6; D is undetermined. The CDR3 nucleotides read TGTGCCAGCAGCAATCAACAGAATTCACCCCTCCACTTT. Its translation is CASSNQQNSPLHF.